This T cell receptor (beta chain) came from a study of Graves' ophthalmopathy and Graves' hyperthyroidism. The overall study: Peripheral blood collection took place at initial diagnosis, before any treatment. Study observations and caveats: Appearing in blood as well were most expanded thyroid clonotypes above 0.001 frequency.

Amplifying from RNA transcripts, the study obtained TCR beta CDR3 regions. HTBI primers were employed in first-round RT-PCR, then a second-round multiplex PCR followed. TCRdb itself ran the multiplex PCR reads through MiXCR, one entry per CDR3 protein. The sample carries approximately 150,000 distinct CDR3 sequences, 39% recorded once. The CDR3 consists of 14 residues. V was trimmed by 6 bases and J by 6 bases, leaving 15 bases between them. Details on this clonotype: As yet, its antigen is unknown.

The TCR originated in a young man with Graves' ophthalmopathy. Material for sequencing was peripheral blood. V gene TRBV12-3 or TRBV12-4 combines with J gene TRBJ1-5; D perhaps matches TRBD1 (5 bases). DNA of the CDR3: TGTGCCAGCAGCCGCTCGGGGGTGGGTCAGCCCCAGCATTTT. It yields the protein CASSRSGVGQPQHF.